This passage covers 10 T cell receptor beta chains from one sample sequenced in a study of cytomegalovirus exposure and HLA in healthy donors. Vbeta (60) and Jbeta (13) primers were used in the PCR. Only in-frame clones appear in the TCRdb table, and some are missing; sequencing was by immunoSEQ multiplex PCR. The sample carries some 240,000 clones, 80% to 95% recorded once. Sequencing used PBMCs. These receptors were collected from a girl aged 2-15 years in good health and CMV-seronegative.

The rearrangement joins TRBV19 to TRBJ2-1, with D unclear. Looked up from germline, CDR1 is LNHDA and CDR2 is SQIVND (reference sequence). This CDR3 has 14 residues. The V end lost 5 bases, the J end lost 5 bases, and 13 bases lay between the germline ends. This chain's CDR3 is CASSRAPLDNEQFF. CDR3 nucleotides: TGTGCCAGTAGTCGTGCGCCCCTGGACAATGAGCAGTTCTTC.

The V and J genes are TRBV5-4 and TRBJ2-5, with 8 bases that match TRBD1. Germline V lookup: CDR1 SGHNT, CDR2 YYREEE (reference sequence). There are 19 residues in the CDR3. This chain's CDR3 is CARMARTGKIGGSQETQYF. The CDR3 bases are TGTGCTAGGATGGCCCGGACAGGGAAAATAGGGGGATCTCAAGAGACCCAGTACTTC. The whole variable domain, filled in from reference TRBV5-4 and TRBJ2-5, reads ETGVTQSPTHLIKTRGQQVTLRCSSQSGHNTVSWYQQALGQGPQFIFQYYREEENGRGNFPPRFSGLQFPNYSSELNVNALELDDSALYLCARMARTGKIGGSQETQYFGPGTRLLVL.

V gene TRBV19 combines with J gene TRBJ2-7; 7 bases align to TRBD2. The CDR3 consists of 14 residues. Germline assignment: CDR1 LNHDA and CDR2 SQIVND (reference sequence). Losses at the gene ends were 6 bases for V and 5 bases for J; bases not matched to a gene: 10. The CDR3 coding sequence is TGTGCCAGTAGCCGCGGTAAGGGAGGGAACGAGCAGTACTTC. This sequence encodes CASSRGKGGNEQYF.

V gene TRBV6-5 combines with J gene TRBJ2-7; unclear D gene. Trimming removed 0 bases from V and 2 bases from J, with 11 bases in between. The CDR3 has 15 amino acids. Germline V gene lookup returns CDR1 MNHEY and CDR2 SVGAGI. The CDR3: CASSYSPVATYEQYF. DNA for the CDR3: TGTGCCAGCAGTTACTCGCCGGTAGCCACCTACGAGCAGTACTTC.

V is TRBV14 and J is TRBJ1-4; no clear D gene. Trimming pared 0 bases from V and 0 bases from J, leaving 17 bases between. The CDR3 runs 19 residues. From germline, CDR1 is SGHDN and CDR2 FVKESK. The CDR3 region is CASSQDYAAVPTTNEKLFF. The CDR3 bases are TGTGCCAGCAGCCAAGACTACGCTGCCGTACCTACAACTAATGAAAAACTGTTTTTT.

This clone has more than one count but fewer than ten. This rearrangement joins TRBV6-1 to TRBJ2-7; tentatively, D is TRBD1 (6 bases). In germline, CDR1 is MNHNS, CDR2 SASEGT. This CDR3 comprises 15 residues. Trimming stripped 6 bases from V and 0 bases from J, with 15 bases between. In DNA form, the CDR3 reads TGTGCCAGCAGCGGGGACATTTATGGCTCCTACGAGCAGTACTTC. Encoded protein: CASSGDIYGSYEQYF.

The chain couples TRBV29-1 to TRBJ1-1, with 9 bases identical to TRBD1. The CDR3 covers 13 residues. V dropped 3 bases and J dropped 7; count of bases not matched to a gene: 6. In germline, CDR1 is SQVTM, CDR2 ANQGSEA. Written as DNA, the CDR3 is TGCAGCGTTGAGGGAGACAGGGGGAGTGAAGCTTTCTTT. As protein: CSVEGDRGSEAFF.

J is TRBJ2-5 and V is TRBV4-2; 9 bases map to TRBD2. This CDR3 comprises 15 residues. V gave up 0 bases and J gave up 5 bases; unmatched junction bases: 4. CDR1 and CDR2 (germline): LGHNA, YNFKEQ. This CDR3 is CASSQDPSGTETQYF. CDR3 nucleotides: TGTGCCAGCAGCCAAGATCCTAGCGGGACGGAGACCCAGTACTTC.

The rearrangement uses TRBV6-6 and TRBJ1-1, with TRBD1 identical over 8 bases. V shed 5 bases, J shed 7 bases, and the junction held 3 bases outside the gene matches. Germline CDR1 MNHNY, CDR2 SVGAGI (reference sequence). This CDR3 has 12 amino acids. In DNA, the CDR3 is TGTGCCAGCAGTCCGGACAGGGTTGAAGCTTTCTTT. It specifies CASSPDRVEAFF.

The J gene is TRBJ1-2, the V gene TRBV5-1; D might be TRBD1 (5 bases). V dropped 0 bases and J dropped 4 bases, with 10 bases sitting between them. The CDR3 covers 14 residues. Germline CDR1 SGHRS, CDR2 YFSETQ. CDR3 sequence reads: CASSLVDSLYGYTF. DNA for the CDR3: TGCGCCAGCAGCTTGGTAGACAGCCTCTATGGCTACACCTTC.